This T cell receptor beta chain was captured by sequencing in a study of regulatory T cells in long-lasting Graves disease (dated by TCRdb to 2020 to 2022). Background on the whole study: Newly diagnosed Graves' disease patients had taken antithyroid drugs for less than 3 months. Peripheral blood TCR sequencing and RNA sequencing compared persistent Graves' disease patients with newly diagnosed Graves' disease patients. A total of roughly 35 samples were covered by TCR sequencing, comprising some 13 persistent and 20 or so newly diagnosed Graves' disease patients. The study was conducted in China and was registered as a clinical trial.

Libraries were made using multiplex PCR. TCRdb shows the sequencer as Illumina HiSeq 4000. iRepertoire HTBI primers and Arm-PCR amplification of CDR3 regions were used to construct TCR beta libraries. Gel purification was performed on PCR products prior to sequencing. The paper's processing steps were these. Across samples, roughly 60 TRBV and 12 to 15 TRBJ segments were identified and used for gene usage analysis of CDR3 amino acid clonotypes. COPE and FqMerger were used to merge the filtered high-quality paired reads into contigs. BLAST was used to align contigs to the IMGT TRBV, TRBD and TRBJ reference genes, and CDR3 was defined following IMGT. Any clonotype with a frequency above 0.1% was counted as a highly expanded clone. Repertoire diversity was measured by Shannon entropy, and V-J evenness by the Gini coefficient. Clonotypes shared by more than one individual were considered public. The public reads were reanalyzed by TCRdb: fastp trimming at Q25, MiXCR alignment, in-frame beta chains only. Each CDR3 protein appears once, grouped with its most common genes and DNA. In this record, the V and J calls reflect TCRdb's handling and not the investigators' own analysis. This sample gives roughly 250,000 distinct CDR3 sequences in total; about 20% of them show up just once. The ten top clones hold roughly 15% of the sample.

In the paper's terms, the time point label means: newly diagnosed GD, antithyroid drugs for less than 3 months. For both TCR sequencing and RNA sequencing, RNA was extracted from PBMCs using TRIzol. Graves' disease was diagnosed according to American Thyroid Association guidelines. The patients came from an endocrinology department in Xi'an, China. Each patient gave approximately 9 milliliters of peripheral blood, collected in an EDTA anticoagulant tube. Ficoll Paque Plus density gradient separation was used to isolate PBMCs, and no additional T cell sorting was done. RNA quality was checked with an Agilent 2100 Bioanalyzer and agarose gel, and concentration with a NanoDrop 2000. What the study reported, not specific to this receptor: The authors noted that the small sample size was a limitation that may lower accuracy. Only the TCR beta chain was sequenced and analyzed. Because the primary lesion, thyroid tissue, could not be accessed, the study looked at peripheral blood alone. Persistent disease showed preferential use of TRBV28, TRBJ1-2 and TRBJ2-5, whereas newly diagnosed disease favored TRBV20-1 and TRBJ2-1. Compared with newly diagnosed patients, patients with persistent Graves' disease had lower TCR Shannon entropy and fewer highly expanded clones, which suggests clonal expansion. Patients with persistent disease shared more public clonotypes (about 3,000) than newly diagnosed patients did (about 970).

From its cysteine to its phenylalanine, the CDR3 spans 15 amino acids. Only the CDR3 DNA is retained, 45 bases long and in frame from the first base. According to the germline V gene (reference sequence), CDR1 reads LGHDT and CDR2 reads YNNKEL. V is pared back by 0 bases and J by 5 bases, with 14 bases lying between the germline termini. There are many counts of this clonotype. What antigen it recognizes has not been identified. It has no much larger one-base neighbor in the sample; base qualities were not kept. A further study also used this sample, focusing on T cells in Graves' hyperthyroidism and ophthalmopathy. Per the second study: Stable Graves' hyperthyroidism was defined as the absence of progression to ophthalmopathy over 18 months of follow-up. Hyperthyroidism patients were newly diagnosed, with disease duration under 2 months, and aged 18 to 65 years. The study excluded patients with uncontrolled infections, other autoimmune diseases, pregnancy or lactation. Diagnoses relied on clinical symptoms, serum thyroxine and TRAb, thyroid ultrasound and orbital computed tomography. The first round of RT-PCR for the TCR CDR3 was performed with the HTBI primer set and the Qiagen OneStep RT-PCR kit. Blood samples also contained most of the expanded thyroid clonotypes (frequency above 0.001), which suggests that blood repertoires may reflect thyroid immune responses. A 13 V-J signature model separated ophthalmopathy from stable hyperthyroidism, with approximately 86% sensitivity and 81.08% specificity in cross-validation and 80%/75% in testing. In validation, progression to ophthalmopathy was predicted by the model with 70.59% sensitivity and 72% to 80% specificity, a median of 6.5 months before onset. A discovery cohort of fewer than 110 patients, about 44 with Graves' ophthalmopathy and 57 with stable Graves' hyperthyroidism, was used to find distinguishing TCR V-J signatures. Prospective prediction of ophthalmopathy was tested in an independent validation cohort consisting of 18 to 20 hyperthyroidism patients and some 16 patients who later progressed to ophthalmopathy. The 100 discovery patients were randomly split 7:3 into training and test sets. Thyroid tissue and blood T-cell repertoires from six Graves' hyperthyroidism patients were also compared in the study. Following sampling, methimazole starting at 30 mg daily was given to hyperthyroidism patients, and high-dose intravenous methylprednisolone was given to ophthalmopathy patients. The libraries were constructed in a second round of multiplex PCR and then size-selected and purified. Paired-end sequencing of the libraries was performed with 100 bp reads on an Illumina HiSeq2000. SOAPnuke was used to process the raw data, throwing out any read that contained adapters or uncalled bases, had a mean Phred below 15, or lacked an exact constant-primer or identifier match. High-quality paired reads were merged using COPE v1.2.5, and each unique nucleotide sequence was defined as a clonotype. Clonotypes were aligned to IMGT TRBV, TRBD and TRBJ reference segments using MiTCR v1.1. The analysis included only V-J combinations with a frequency above 0.0001, which together covered roughly 99% of the repertoires. The TCS score was defined as F50 (clonal expansion) divided by E x V (chaos), with BLOSUM62-based TCRdist calculated between CDR3 peptides within each V-J. Welch's t-statistics and random forest reduced just over 500 V-J features to 13, which were used in a naive Bayes classifier (R e1071). Sample size was not statistically predetermined, and investigators were not blinded to group allocation. TCR Vbeta CDR3 sequencing of approximately 140 peripheral blood samples (around 45 ophthalmopathy, 70 to 85 hyperthyroidism and approximately 17 progressor patients) is reported in the paper.

The source of this sequence is a woman aged 25-40 years with Graves disease. Donor details come from another sample of the same person, matched by shared clones. The sequencing here drew on peripheral blood mononuclear cells (PBMCs), taken at new diagnosis, from a patient treated with antithyroid drugs. The sequence is built from TRBV3-1 and TRBJ2-7; no D segment can be confidently identified. The DNA sequence is TGTGCCAGCAGCCAAGATGGCAGGCCCGAGGACGAGCAGTACTTC. Its protein is CASSQDGRPEDEQYF.